This entry features one T cell receptor (beta chain) sequence. What it recognizes is unknown. This nonspecific control used anti-CD3/anti-CD28 bead stimulation of CD4+ T cells. Responding CD4+ T cells were sorted by upregulation of both CD40 ligand and CD69. These HIV-1-infected adults initiated suppressive ART in chronic infection. Before stimulation, PBMCs underwent CD8+ T cell depletion. The CDR3 totals 16 residues. Germline-derived CDR1 and CDR2 are SGHAT and FQNNGV. The V and J ends lost 0 bases and 4 bases respectively, with 16 bases between them. The record originates from a study of persistence of HIV-infected CD4 T cells. Study results and caveats: TCR analyses could not target the rare provirus-carrying CMV-responding cells.

This was the immunoSEQ version 4 assay in survey mode. Genomic DNA was diluted to around 10 ng/uL, up to roughly 1 ug per sample. Here immunoSEQ multiplex PCR was the method, and the copy in TCRdb shows in-frame clones only, minus some. Among fewer than 50,000 clones listed, approximately 90% were seen once. The receptor comes from an adult man with HIV who was CMV-seropositive. The rearrangement links TRBV11-2 to TRBJ2-7; D assignment may be TRBD1 or TRBD2 (7 bases each). Here the sequenced sample was CD4+ T cells sorted from PBMCs after approximately 18-hour stimulation, taken from a patient who received antiretroviral therapy. The CDR3 DNA sequence: TGTGCCAGCAGCTTAGAGAGGCAGGGGGGGCGGTACGAGCAGTACTTC. Its translation: CASSLERQGGRYEQYF.